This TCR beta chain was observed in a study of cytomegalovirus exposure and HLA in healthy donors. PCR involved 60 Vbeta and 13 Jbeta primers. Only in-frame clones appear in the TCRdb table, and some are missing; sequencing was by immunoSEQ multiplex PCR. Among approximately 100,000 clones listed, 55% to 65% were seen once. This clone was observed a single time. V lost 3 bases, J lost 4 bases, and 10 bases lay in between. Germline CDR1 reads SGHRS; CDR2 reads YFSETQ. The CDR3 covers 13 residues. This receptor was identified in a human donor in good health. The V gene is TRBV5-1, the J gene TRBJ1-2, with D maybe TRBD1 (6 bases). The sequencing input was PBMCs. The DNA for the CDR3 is TGCGCCAGCAGCTCAGGGGAGGGCTATGGCTACACCTTC. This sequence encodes CASSSGEGYGYTF.